The sequence of this T cell receptor beta chain was determined in a study of T cells in Graves' hyperthyroidism and ophthalmopathy. Trimming took 1 base from V and 5 from J, leaving 8 bases between them. Per the germline V gene, CDR1 is DFQATT and CDR2 is SNEGSKA (reference sequence). This CDR3 is built from 12 residues. Amplified TCR beta CDR3 regions derived from RNA transcripts. The TCR CDR3 was amplified in a first-round RT-PCR using the HTBI primer set. TCRdb ran MiXCR on the multiplex PCR reads and lists one entry per CDR3 protein. The repertoire consists of a few hundred thousand distinct CDR3 sequences, with around 15% occurring once and the leading ten covering 15% to 20%. This clonotype was counted ten times or more. Across 18 months, stable Graves' hyperthyroidism was marked by no progression to ophthalmopathy.

The source material was blood. The chain employs TRBV20-1 and TRBJ1-1; unclear D gene. The receptor comes from a woman between 18 and 29 years old with Graves' hyperthyroidism. The CDR3 nucleotides read TGCAGTGCTAGAGTCATTGATACTGAAGCTTTCTTT. It codes for CSARVIDTEAFF.